These 13 T cell receptor beta chains were sequenced from one sample in a study of blood T cell repertoires in COVID-19. Measured with immunoSEQ multiplex PCR; TCRdb has only the in-frame clones, and not every one. Of some 270,000 clones listed, around nine tenths are singletons. The source material was peripheral blood. The receptors originated from a man aged 35 to 55 with active or convalescent COVID-19.

The rearrangement uses TRBV18 and TRBJ1-5; D call uncertain. CDR1 is KGHSH and CDR2 is LQKENI in the germline V gene. V dropped 3 bases and J dropped 0 bases, with 9 bases sitting between them. The CDR3 contains 15 residues. The CDR3 DNA is TGTGCCAGCTCACCGGCAGGTAATAGCAATCAGCCCCAGCATTTT. The encoded protein is CASSPAGNSNQPQHF.

The V call is TRBV30, the J call TRBJ2-2, with 7 bases matching TRBD2. Germline CDR1 and CDR2: GTSNPN and SVGIG (reference sequence). This CDR3 contains 14 residues. The V segment lost 2 bases and the J segment 9 bases; nucleotides outside the gene matches: 9. The CDR3 loop reads CAWSPLAVGRELFF. The DNA of the CDR3 is TGTGCCTGGAGTCCTCTAGCGGTCGGCCGGGAGCTGTTTTTT.

J is TRBJ2-2 and V is TRBV2, with a weak D call TRBD1 (5 bases). CDR1 is SNHLY and CDR2 is FYNNEI in the germline V gene. CDR3 length: 14 amino acids. Trimming stripped 3 bases from V and 7 bases from J, with 12 bases between. CDR3: CASSDVQGIGELFF. CDR3 DNA sequence: TGTGCCAGCAGTGACGTTCAGGGAATCGGGGAGCTGTTTTTT.

V is TRBV5-1 and J is TRBJ1-6; TRBD1 matches 8 bases. Germline V CDR1 and CDR2: SGHRS, YFSETQ. With 2 bases clipped from V and 8 bases from J, the junction kept 3 bases outside the gene matches. This CDR3 contains 14 residues. Written as DNA, the CDR3 is TGCGCCAGCAGCTTAAACAGGGGGGATTCACCCCTCCACTTT. This codes for CASSLNRGDSPLHF.

The chain couples TRBV2 to TRBJ2-6; the D gene is possibly TRBD2 (5 bases). The CDR3 has 15 residues. With 4 bases removed from V and 3 bases from J, the gap between germline ends came to 10 bases. Germline V gene lookup returns CDR1 SNHLY and CDR2 FYNNEI. CDR3 residues: CASSGLAGGANVLTF. CDR3 sequence (DNA): TGTGCCAGCAGTGGTCTCGCGGGTGGGGCCAACGTCCTGACTTTC. Looking up the rest from reference TRBV2 and TRBJ2-6 gives the full variable domain: EPEVTQTPSHQVTQMGQEVILRCVPISNHLYFYWYRQILGQKVEFLVSFYNNEISEKSEIFDDQFSVERPDGSNFTLKIRSTKLEDSAMYFCASSGLAGGANVLTFGAGSRLTVL.

The chain links TRBV30 to TRBJ2-1, with 10 bases fitting TRBD1. This CDR3 has 14 residues. Germline-derived CDR1 and CDR2 are GTSNPN and SVGIG (reference sequence). V gave up 4 bases and J gave up 4 bases; unmatched junction bases: 4. The CDR3 DNA reads TGTGCCTGGAACCGGGACAGGGGATACAATGAGCAGTTCTTC. Translated, it gives CAWNRDRGYNEQFF.

CDR3 in amino acids: CASSFSSGTYEQYF. In DNA, the CDR3 is TGTGCCAGCAGTTTCTCTAGCGGAACCTACGAGCAGTACTTC. The gene calls are TRBV27 and TRBJ2-7; 7 bases are a match to TRBD2. Losses at the gene ends were 3 bases for V and 2 bases for J; bases not matched to a gene: 4. This CDR3 is built from 14 residues. Per germline, CDR1 MNHEY and CDR2 SMNVEV (reference sequence).

This clone was detected a few times. The chain uses TRBV2 and TRBJ1-1, with D unresolved. Trimming cost V 6 bases and J 0 bases, with 11 bases left between them. The CDR3 totals 14 residues. Per germline, CDR1 SNHLY and CDR2 FYNNEI. In DNA, the CDR3 is TGTGCCAGCAGGGCATTGGGCATGAACACTGAAGCTTTCTTT. Encoded protein: CASRALGMNTEAFF. The variable domain in full, completed from reference TRBV2 and TRBJ1-1, reads EPEVTQTPSHQVTQMGQEVILRCVPISNHLYFYWYRQILGQKVEFLVSFYNNEISEKSEIFDDQFSVERPDGSNFTLKIRSTKLEDSAMYFCASRALGMNTEAFFGQGTRLTVV.

The chain has TRBV7-9 and TRBJ2-1, with a weak D call TRBD2 (6 bases). The germline CDR1 and CDR2 sequences are SEHNR and FQNEAQ (reference sequence). The CDR3 spans 15 residues. With 4 bases removed from V and 5 bases from J, the gap between germline ends came to 15 bases. CDR3 amino acids: CASSWVGGINNEQFF. The DNA for the CDR3 is TGTGCCAGCAGCTGGGTGGGCGGGATAAACAATGAGCAGTTCTTC. The full variable domain, with the rest looked up from reference TRBV7-9 and TRBJ2-1, is DTGVSQNPRHKITKRGQNVTFRCDPISEHNRLYWYRQTLGQGPEFLTYFQNEAQLEKSRLLSDRFSAERPKGSFSTLEIQRTEQGDSAMYLCASSWVGGINNEQFFGPGTRLTVL.

The rearrangement links TRBV6-6 to TRBJ1-6; D is uncertain. Germline CDR1 reads MNHNY; CDR2 reads SVGAGI (reference sequence). Between the trimmed V and J ends, which lost 2 bases and 0 bases, there was a span of 5 bases. This CDR3 is built from 15 residues. The CDR3 region has the DNA TGTGCCAGCAGTTACGCGAGCTCCTATAATTCACCCCTCCACTTT. Protein sequence: CASSYASSYNSPLHF.

V usage is TRBV30 and J usage is TRBJ2-7; 7 nucleotides align to TRBD2. Losses at the gene ends were 4 bases for V and 0 bases for J; bases not matched to a gene: 6. CDR1 is GTSNPN and CDR2 is SVGIG in the germline V gene (reference sequence). The length of the CDR3 is 14 residues. The CDR3 protein is CAWKGLAASYEQYF. The CDR3 nucleotides read TGTGCCTGGAAAGGTCTAGCGGCCTCCTACGAGCAGTACTTC.

The V and J genes are TRBV5-4 and TRBJ2-2; weak D call: TRBD2 (6 bases). V was pared by 6 bases and J by 4 bases, with 19 bases between. In germline, CDR1 is SGHNT, CDR2 YYREEE (reference sequence). This CDR3 region has 16 residues. For the CDR3, the DNA is TGTGCCAGCACCCCTACGGCGGGATCAGGCACCGGGGAGCTGTTTTTT. Amino acid sequence: CASTPTAGSGTGELFF. Drawing the rest from reference TRBV5-4 and TRBJ2-2, the complete variable domain is ETGVTQSPTHLIKTRGQQVTLRCSSQSGHNTVSWYQQALGQGPQFIFQYYREEENGRGNFPPRFSGLQFPNYSSELNVNALELDDSALYLCASTPTAGSGTGELFFGEGSRLTVL.

This chain links TRBV7-9 with TRBJ1-4; the D gene is possibly TRBD1 (5 bases). The V gene lost 5 bases and the J gene lost 3 bases, with 13 bases spanning the gap. The CDR3 loop spans 15 amino acids. Germline CDR1 is SEHNR and CDR2 is FQNEAQ (reference sequence). CDR3 sequence (DNA): TGTGCCAGCAGCGAAACGGGACTACCTAATGAAAAACTGTTTTTT. Translated, it gives CASSETGLPNEKLFF.